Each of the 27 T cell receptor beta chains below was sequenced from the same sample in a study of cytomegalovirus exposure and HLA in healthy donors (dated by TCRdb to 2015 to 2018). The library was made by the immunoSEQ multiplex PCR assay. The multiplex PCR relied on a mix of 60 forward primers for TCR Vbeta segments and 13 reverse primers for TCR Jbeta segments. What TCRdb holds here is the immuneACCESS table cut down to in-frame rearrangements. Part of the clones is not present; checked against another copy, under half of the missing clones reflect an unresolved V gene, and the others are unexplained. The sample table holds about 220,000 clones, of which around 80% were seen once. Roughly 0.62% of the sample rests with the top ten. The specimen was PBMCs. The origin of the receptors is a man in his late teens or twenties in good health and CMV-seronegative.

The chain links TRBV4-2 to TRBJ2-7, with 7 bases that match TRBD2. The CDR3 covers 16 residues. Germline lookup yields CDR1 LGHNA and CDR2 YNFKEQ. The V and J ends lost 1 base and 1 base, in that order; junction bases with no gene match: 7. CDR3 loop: CASSQGEGQLSYEQYF. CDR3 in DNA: TGTGCCAGCAGCCAAGGGGAGGGGCAGTTGTCCTACGAGCAGTACTTC.

The CDR3: CASSLDTVEKLFF. In nucleotides, the CDR3 is TGTGCCAGCAGCTTAGACACAGTGGAAAAACTGTTTTTT. This chain joins TRBV11-2 and TRBJ1-4; D ambiguous. Trimming shortened V by 0 bases and J by 8 bases, and 7 bases separated the two germline ends. Per the germline V gene, CDR1 is SGHAT and CDR2 is FQNNGV. The CDR3 loop spans 13 amino acids.

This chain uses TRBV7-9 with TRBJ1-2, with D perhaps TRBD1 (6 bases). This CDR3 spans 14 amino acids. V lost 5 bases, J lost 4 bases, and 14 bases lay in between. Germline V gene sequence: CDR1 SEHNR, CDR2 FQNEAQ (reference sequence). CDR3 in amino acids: CASSAGQLVYGYTF. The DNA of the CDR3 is TGTGCCAGCAGCGCCGGACAGCTAGTCTATGGCTACACCTTC.

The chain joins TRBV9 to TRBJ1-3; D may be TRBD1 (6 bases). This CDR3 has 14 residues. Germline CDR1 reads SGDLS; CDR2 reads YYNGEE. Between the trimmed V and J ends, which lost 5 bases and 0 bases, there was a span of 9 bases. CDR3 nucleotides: TGTGCCAGCAGAGGGACACCCTCTGGAAACACCATATATTTT. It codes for CASRGTPSGNTIYF.

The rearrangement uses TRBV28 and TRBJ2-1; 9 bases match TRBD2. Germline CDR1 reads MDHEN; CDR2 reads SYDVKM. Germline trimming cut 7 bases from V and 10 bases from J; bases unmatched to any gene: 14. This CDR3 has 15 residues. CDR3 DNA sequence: TGTGCCAGCACCTCGTTGGTAGCGGGAGTCAACGAGCAGTTCTTC. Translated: CASTSLVAGVNEQFF.

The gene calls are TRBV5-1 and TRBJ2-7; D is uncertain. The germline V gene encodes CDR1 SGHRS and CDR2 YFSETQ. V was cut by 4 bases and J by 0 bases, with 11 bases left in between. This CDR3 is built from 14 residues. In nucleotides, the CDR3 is TGCGCCAGCAGCCTAAATAGTGACTCCTACGAGCAGTACTTC. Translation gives CASSLNSDSYEQYF.

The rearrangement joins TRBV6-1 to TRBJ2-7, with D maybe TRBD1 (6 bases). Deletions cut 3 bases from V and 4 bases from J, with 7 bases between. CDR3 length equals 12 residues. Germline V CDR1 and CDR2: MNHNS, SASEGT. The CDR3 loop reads CASSDRGYEQYF. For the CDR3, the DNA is TGTGCCAGCAGTGACAGGGGTTACGAGCAGTACTTC.

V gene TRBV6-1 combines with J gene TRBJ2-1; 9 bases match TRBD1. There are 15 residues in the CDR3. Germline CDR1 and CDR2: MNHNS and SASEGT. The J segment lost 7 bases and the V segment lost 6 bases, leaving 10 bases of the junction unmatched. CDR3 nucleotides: TGTGCCAGCAGCGACTCGGGACAGGGCAGGAATGAGCAGTTCTTC. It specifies CASSDSGQGRNEQFF.

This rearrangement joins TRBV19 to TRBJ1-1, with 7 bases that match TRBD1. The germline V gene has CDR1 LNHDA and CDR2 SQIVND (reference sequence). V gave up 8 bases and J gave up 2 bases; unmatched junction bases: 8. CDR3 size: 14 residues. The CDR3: CASRTGQINTEAFF. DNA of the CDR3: TGTGCCAGTCGAACGGGACAGATAAACACTGAAGCTTTCTTT.

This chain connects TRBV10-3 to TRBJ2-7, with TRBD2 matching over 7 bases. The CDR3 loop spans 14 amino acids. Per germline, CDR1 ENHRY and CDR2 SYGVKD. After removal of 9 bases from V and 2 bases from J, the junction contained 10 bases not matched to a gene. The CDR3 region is CAMHGASGTYEQYF. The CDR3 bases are TGTGCCATGCATGGGGCTAGCGGAACCTACGAGCAGTACTTC.

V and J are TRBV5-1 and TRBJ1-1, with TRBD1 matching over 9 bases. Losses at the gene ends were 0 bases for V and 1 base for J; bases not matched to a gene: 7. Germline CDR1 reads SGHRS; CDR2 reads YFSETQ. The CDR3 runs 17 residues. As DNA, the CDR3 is TGCGCCAGCAGCTTGGGGACCGGGACAGGGCAGAACACTGAAGCTTTCTTT. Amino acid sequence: CASSLGTGTGQNTEAFF.

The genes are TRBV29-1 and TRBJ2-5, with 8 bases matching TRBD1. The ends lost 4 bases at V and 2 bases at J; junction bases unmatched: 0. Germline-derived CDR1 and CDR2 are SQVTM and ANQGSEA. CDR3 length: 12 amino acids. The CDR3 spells CSVGQGQETQYF. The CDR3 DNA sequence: TGCAGCGTTGGACAGGGGCAAGAGACCCAGTACTTC.

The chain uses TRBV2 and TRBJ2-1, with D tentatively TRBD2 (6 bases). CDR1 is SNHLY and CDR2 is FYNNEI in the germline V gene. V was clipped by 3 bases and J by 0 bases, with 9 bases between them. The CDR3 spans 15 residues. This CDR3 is CASSDRGSSYNEQFF. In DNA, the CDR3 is TGTGCCAGCAGTGATCGGGGGAGCTCCTACAATGAGCAGTTCTTC.

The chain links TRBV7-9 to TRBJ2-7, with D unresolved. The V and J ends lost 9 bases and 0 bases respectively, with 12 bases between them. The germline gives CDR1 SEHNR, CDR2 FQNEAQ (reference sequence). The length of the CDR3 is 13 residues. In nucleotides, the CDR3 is TGTGCCAGAAGAACCCGAGACTCCTACGAGCAGTACTTC. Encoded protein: CARRTRDSYEQYF.

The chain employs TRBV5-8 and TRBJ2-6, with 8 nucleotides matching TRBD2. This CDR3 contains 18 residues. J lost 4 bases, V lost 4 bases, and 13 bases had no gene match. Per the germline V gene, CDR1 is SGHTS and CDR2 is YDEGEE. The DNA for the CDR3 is TGTGCCAGCAGCCACGGACAGCTAAGGACTAGCGGGGCCAACGTCCTGACTTTC. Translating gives CASSHGQLRTSGANVLTF.

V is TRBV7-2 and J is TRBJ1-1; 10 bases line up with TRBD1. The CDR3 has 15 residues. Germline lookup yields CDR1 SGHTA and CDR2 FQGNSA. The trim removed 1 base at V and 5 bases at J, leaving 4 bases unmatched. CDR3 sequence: CASSLGPGQGTEAFF. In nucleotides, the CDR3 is TGTGCCAGCAGCTTAGGGCCGGGACAGGGGACTGAAGCTTTCTTT.

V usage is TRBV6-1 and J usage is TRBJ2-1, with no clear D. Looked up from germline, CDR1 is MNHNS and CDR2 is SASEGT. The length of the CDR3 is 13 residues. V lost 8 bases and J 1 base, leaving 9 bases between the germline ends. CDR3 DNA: TGTGCCAGCTTCGAGAGATCCTACAATGAGCAGTTCTTC. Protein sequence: CASFERSYNEQFF.

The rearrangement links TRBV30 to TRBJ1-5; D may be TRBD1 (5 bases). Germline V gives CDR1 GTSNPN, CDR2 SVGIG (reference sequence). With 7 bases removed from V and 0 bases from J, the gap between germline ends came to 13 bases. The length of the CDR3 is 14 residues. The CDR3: CAFQTAYSNQPQHF. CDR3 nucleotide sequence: TGTGCCTTTCAGACAGCCTATAGCAATCAGCCCCAGCATTTT.

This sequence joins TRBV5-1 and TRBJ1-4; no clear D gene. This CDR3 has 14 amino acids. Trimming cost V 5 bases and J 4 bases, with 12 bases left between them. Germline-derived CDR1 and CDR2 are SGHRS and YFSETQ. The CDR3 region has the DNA TGCGCCAGCAGGCGCCAACTAGGTAATGAAAAACTGTTTTTT. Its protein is CASRRQLGNEKLFF.

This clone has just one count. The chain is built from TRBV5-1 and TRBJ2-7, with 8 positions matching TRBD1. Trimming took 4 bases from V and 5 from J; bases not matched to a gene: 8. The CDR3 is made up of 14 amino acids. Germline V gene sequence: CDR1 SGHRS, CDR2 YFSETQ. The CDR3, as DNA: TGCGCCAGCAGCCCCGGACAGGGCCAGGACGAGCAGTACTTC. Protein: CASSPGQGQDEQYF.

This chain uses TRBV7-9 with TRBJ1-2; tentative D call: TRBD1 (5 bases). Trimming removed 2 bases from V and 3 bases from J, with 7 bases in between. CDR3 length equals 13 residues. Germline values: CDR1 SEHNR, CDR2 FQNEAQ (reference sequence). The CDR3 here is CASSLQTDYGYTF. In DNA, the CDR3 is TGTGCCAGCAGCTTACAGACAGACTATGGCTACACCTTC. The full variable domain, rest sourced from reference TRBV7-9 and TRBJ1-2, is DTGVSQNPRHKITKRGQNVTFRCDPISEHNRLYWYRQTLGQGPEFLTYFQNEAQLEKSRLLSDRFSAERPKGSFSTLEIQRTEQGDSAMYLCASSLQTDYGYTFGSGTRLTVV.

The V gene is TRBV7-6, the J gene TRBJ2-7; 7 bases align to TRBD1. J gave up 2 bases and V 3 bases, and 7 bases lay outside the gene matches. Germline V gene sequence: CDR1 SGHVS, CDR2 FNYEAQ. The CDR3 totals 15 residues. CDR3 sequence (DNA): TGTGCCAGCAGCTTGAGAGGGGGCCCTACCTACGAGCAGTACTTC. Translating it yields CASSLRGGPTYEQYF. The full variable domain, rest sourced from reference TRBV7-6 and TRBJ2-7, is GAGVSQSPRYKVTKRGQDVALRCDPISGHVSLYWYRQALGQGPEFLTYFNYEAQQDKSGLPNDRFSAERPEGSISTLTIQRTEQRDSAMYRCASSLRGGPTYEQYFGPGTRLTVT.

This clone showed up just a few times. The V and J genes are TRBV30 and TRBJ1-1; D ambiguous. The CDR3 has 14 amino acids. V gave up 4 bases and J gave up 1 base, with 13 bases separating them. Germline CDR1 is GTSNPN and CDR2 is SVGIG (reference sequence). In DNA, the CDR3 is TGTGCCTGGAAGGAGTCCCCCGCGAACACTGAAGCTTTCTTT. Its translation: CAWKESPANTEAFF.

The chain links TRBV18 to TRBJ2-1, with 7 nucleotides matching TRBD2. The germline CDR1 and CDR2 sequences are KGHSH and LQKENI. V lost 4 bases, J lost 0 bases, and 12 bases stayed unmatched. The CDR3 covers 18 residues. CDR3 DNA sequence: TGTGCCAGCTCACTGGCTAGCGGATCACCTAACTCCTACAATGAGCAGTTCTTC. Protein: CASSLASGSPNSYNEQFF. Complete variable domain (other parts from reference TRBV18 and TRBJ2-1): NAGVMQNPRHLVRRRGQEARLRCSPMKGHSHVYWYRQLPEEGLKFMVYLQKENIIDESGMPKERFSAEFPKEGPSILRIQQVVRGDSAAYFCASSLASGSPNSYNEQFFGPGTRLTVL.

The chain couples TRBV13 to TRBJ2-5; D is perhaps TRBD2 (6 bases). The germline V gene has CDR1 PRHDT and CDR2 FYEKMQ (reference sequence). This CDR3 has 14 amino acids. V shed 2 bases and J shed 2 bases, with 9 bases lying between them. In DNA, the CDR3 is TGTGCCAGCAGCTTAAGGGACTTACAAGAGACCCAGTACTTC. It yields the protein CASSLRDLQETQYF.

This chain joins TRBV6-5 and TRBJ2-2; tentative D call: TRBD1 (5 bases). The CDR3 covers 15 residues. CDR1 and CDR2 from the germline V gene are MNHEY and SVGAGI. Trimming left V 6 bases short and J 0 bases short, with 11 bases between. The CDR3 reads CASSDSTPNTGELFF. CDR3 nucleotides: TGTGCCAGCAGCGACAGTACACCGAACACCGGGGAGCTGTTTTTT.

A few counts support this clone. CDR3 DNA: TGTGCCAGTAGCTTGACAGGGAACACAGATACGCAGTATTTT. It codes for CASSLTGNTDTQYF. This chain connects TRBV19 to TRBJ2-3; 7 nucleotides match TRBD1. The CDR3 totals 14 residues. Germline V lookup: CDR1 LNHDA, CDR2 SQIVND (reference sequence). V lost 6 bases, J lost 2 bases, and 5 bases stayed unmatched. Using reference TRBV19 and TRBJ2-3 for the parts outside the CDR3, the full variable domain is DGGITQSPKYLFRKEGQNVTLSCEQNLNHDAMYWYRQDPGQGLRLIYYSQIVNDFQKGDIAEGYSVSREKKESFPLTVTSAQKNPTAFYLCASSLTGNTDTQYFGPGTRLTVL.